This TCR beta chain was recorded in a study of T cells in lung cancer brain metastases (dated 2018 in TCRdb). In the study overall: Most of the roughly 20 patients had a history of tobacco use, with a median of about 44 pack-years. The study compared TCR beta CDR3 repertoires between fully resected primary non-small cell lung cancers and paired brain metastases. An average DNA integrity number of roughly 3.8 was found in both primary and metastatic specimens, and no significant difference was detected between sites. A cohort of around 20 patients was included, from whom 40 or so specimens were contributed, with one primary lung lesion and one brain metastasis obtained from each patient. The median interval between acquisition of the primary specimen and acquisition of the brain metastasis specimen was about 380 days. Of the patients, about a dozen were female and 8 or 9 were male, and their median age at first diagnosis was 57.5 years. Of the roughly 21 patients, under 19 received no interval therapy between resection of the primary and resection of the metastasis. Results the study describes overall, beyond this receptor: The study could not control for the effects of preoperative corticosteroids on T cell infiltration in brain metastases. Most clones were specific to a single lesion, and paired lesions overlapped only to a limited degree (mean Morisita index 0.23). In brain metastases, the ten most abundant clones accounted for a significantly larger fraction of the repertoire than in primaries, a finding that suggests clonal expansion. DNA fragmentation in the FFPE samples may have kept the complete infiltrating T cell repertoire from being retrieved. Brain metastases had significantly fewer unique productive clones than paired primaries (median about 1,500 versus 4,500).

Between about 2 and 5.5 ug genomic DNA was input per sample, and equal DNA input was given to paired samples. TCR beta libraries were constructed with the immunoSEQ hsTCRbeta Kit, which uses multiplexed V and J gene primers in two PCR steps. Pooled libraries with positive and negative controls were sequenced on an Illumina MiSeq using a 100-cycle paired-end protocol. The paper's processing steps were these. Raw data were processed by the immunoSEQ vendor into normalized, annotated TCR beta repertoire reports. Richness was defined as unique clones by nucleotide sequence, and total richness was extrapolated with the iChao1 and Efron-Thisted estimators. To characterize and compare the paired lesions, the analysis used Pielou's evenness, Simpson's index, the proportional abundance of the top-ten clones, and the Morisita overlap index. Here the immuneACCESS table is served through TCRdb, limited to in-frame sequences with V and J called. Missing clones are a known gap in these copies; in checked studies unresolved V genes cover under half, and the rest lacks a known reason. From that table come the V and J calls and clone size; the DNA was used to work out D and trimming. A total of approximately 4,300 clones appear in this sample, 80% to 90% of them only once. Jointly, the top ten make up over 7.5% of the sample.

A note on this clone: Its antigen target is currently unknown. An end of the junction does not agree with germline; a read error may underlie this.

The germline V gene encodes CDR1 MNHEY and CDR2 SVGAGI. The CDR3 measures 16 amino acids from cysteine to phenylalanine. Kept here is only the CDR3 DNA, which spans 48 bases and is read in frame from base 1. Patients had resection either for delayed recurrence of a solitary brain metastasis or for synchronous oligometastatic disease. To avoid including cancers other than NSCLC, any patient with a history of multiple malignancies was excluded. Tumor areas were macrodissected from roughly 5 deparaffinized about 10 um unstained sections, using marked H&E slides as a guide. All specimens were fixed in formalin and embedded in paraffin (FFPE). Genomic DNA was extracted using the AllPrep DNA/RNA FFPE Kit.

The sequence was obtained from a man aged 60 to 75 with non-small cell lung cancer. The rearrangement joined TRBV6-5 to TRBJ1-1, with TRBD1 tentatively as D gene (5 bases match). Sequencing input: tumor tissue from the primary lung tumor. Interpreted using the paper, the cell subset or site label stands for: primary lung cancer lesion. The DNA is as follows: TGTGCCAGCAGTTACTCGATGGGGGGGAGGAACACTGAAACTTTCTTT. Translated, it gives CASSYSMGGRNTETFF.